The 5 T cell receptor beta chains in this list originate from one sample, sequenced in a study of T cells in Graves' hyperthyroidism and ophthalmopathy. TCR beta CDR3 sequences were amplified from RNA transcripts. First-round RT-PCR of the TCR CDR3 relied on the HTBI primer set. TCRdb itself ran the multiplex PCR reads through MiXCR, one entry per CDR3 protein. The sample consists of hundreds of thousands of distinct CDR3 sequences, 46% of them appearing once. The sample comprised peripheral blood or thyroid tissue (not recorded which). These TCRs come from a woman younger than 35 with Graves' hyperthyroidism.

This sequence joins TRBV29-1 and TRBJ2-7, with 9 positions matching TRBD2. Trimming removed 5 bases from V and 2 bases from J; junction bases left unmatched: 10. This CDR3 contains 15 residues. Germline values: CDR1 SQVTM, CDR2 ANQGSEA. CDR3 coding DNA: TGCAGCGTTTTGAAATTCGCGGGAGGGCCCTACGAGCAGTACTTC. It codes for CSVLKFAGGPYEQYF.

The CDR3 loop reads CATSDFRDRGHF. The CDR3 DNA sequence: TGTGCCACCAGTGATTTTAGGGACAGGGGACATTTT. The V and J genes are TRBV24-1 and TRBJ1-5, with TRBD1 matching 10 bases. This CDR3 is 12 amino acids long. Germline CDR1 is KGHDR and CDR2 is SFDVKD. After removal of 1 base from V and 16 bases from J, the junction contained 3 bases not matched to a gene.

There are many counts of this clonotype. The rearrangement joins TRBV19 to TRBJ1-2; a weak D match, TRBD1 (6 bases). The germline V gene has CDR1 LNHDA and CDR2 SQIVND (reference sequence). V was shortened by 6 bases and J by 0 bases, with 11 bases between the two germline ends. The CDR3 loop spans 14 amino acids. CDR3 bases: TGTGCCAGTAGCGGGACAACCTCTAACTATGGCTACACCTTC. This encodes CASSGTTSNYGYTF.

This chain joins TRBV20-1 and TRBJ2-6; 14 bases align to TRBD2. Germline V CDR1 and CDR2: DFQATT, SNEGSKA (reference sequence). This CDR3 spans 18 amino acids. The V and J ends lost 1 base and 0 bases, in that order; junction bases with no gene match: 2. CDR3 sequence reads: CSARGLAGGSSGANVLTF. DNA of the CDR3: TGCAGTGCTAGAGGACTAGCGGGAGGGAGCTCTGGGGCCAACGTCCTGACTTTC.

In this sample, this clonotype turned up once. This rearrangement joins TRBV29-1 to TRBJ2-5; TRBD1 matches 11 bases. The CDR3 is 13 residues long. The trim removed 7 bases at V and 5 bases at J, leaving 6 bases unmatched. Germline CDR1 reads SQVTM; CDR2 reads ANQGSEA. CDR3 loop: CSDGQGARETQYF. In DNA, the CDR3 is TGCAGCGATGGACAGGGGGCGCGGGAGACCCAGTACTTC. The complete variable domain, with remaining parts taken from reference TRBV29-1 and TRBJ2-5, reads SAVISQKPSRDICQRGTSLTIQCQVDSQVTMMFWYRQQPGQSLTLIATANQGSEATYESGFVIDKFPISRPNLTFSTLTVSNMSPEDSSIYLCSDGQGARETQYFGPGTRLLVL.